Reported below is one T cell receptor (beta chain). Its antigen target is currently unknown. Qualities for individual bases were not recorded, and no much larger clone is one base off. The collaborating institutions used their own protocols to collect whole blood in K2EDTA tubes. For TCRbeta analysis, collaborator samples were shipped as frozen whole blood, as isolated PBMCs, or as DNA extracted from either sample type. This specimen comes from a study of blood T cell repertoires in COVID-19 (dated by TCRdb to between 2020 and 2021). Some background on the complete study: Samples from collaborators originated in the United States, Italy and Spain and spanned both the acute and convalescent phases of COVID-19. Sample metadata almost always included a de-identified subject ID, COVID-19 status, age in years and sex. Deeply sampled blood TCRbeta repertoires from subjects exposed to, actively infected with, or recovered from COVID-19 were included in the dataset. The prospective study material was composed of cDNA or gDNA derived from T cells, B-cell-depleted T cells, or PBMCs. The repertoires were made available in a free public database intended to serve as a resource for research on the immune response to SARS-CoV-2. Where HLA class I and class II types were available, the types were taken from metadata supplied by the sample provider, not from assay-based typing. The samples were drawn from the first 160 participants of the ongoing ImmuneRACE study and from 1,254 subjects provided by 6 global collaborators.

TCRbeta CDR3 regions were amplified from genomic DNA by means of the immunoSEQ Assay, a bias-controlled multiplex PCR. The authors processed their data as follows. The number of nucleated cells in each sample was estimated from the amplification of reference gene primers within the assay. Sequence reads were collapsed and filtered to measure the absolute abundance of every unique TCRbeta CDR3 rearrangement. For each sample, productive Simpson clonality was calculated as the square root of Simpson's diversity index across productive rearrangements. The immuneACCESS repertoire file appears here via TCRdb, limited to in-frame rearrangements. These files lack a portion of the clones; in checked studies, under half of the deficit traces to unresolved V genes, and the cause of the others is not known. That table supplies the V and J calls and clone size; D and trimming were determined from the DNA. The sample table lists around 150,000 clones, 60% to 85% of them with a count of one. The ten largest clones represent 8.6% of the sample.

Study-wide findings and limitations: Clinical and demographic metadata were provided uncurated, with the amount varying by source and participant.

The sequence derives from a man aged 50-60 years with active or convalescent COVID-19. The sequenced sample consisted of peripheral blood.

CDR3 loop: CASSFSGRAGEQFF. The DNA reads TGTGCCAGCAGTTTTAGCGGGAGGGCCGGGGAGCAGTTCTTC. The sequence links TRBV28 to TRBJ2-1; 11 junctional bases match TRBD2. Ends trimmed: V by 3 bases, J by 10 bases; bases unmatched to a gene: 5. The CDR3 goes from the cysteine to the phenylalanine over 14 residues. CDR3 DNA is the only sequence kept; it has 42 bases, read in frame from the first base. According to the germline V gene, CDR1 reads MDHEN and CDR2 reads SYDVKM.